In this sample, the clone carrying this TCR beta chain turned up once. The CDR3 extends over 14 amino acids. With V trimmed by 7 bases and J by 1 base, 5 bases remained unmatched. Germline V gives CDR1 ENHRY, CDR2 SYGVKD. The data were taken from a study of blood T cell repertoires in COVID-19. Study details: COVID-19 samples, acute and convalescent, were from the United States, Italy and Spain. PBMCs, B-cell-depleted T cells, or T cells were the source of the cDNA or gDNA that made up the material.

Authors' processing steps: Estimated nucleated cell counts came from reference gene primer amplification. Measured with immunoSEQ multiplex PCR; TCRdb has only the in-frame clones, and not every one. V and J calls plus clone size are reproduced from that table; the DNA served to infer D and trimming. The sample has around 160,000 clones; approximately 86% are singletons. The chain combines TRBV10-3 with TRBJ1-1; 8 bases are shared with TRBD1. The material sequenced was peripheral blood. The clonotype was recovered from a woman aged 40-49 years with active or convalescent COVID-19. In DNA, the CDR3 is TGTGCCATCAAAGGACAGGGTTGGAACACTGAAGCTTTCTTT. Protein sequence: CAIKGQGWNTEAFF.